One and the same sample provided the 32 T cell receptor beta chains below, sequenced in a study of identical twins. TCRdb itself ran the 5' RACE reads through MiXCR, one entry per CDR3 protein. The data show about 1.7 million distinct CDR3 sequences, around a third seen once. Input material: cord blood. These receptor sequences come from a newborn girl in good health.

The CDR3 DNA follows: TGTGCCAGCAGCTCGACGGGACGGACGAACACTGAAGCTTTCTTT. Residues: CASSSTGRTNTEAFF. J is TRBJ1-1 and V is TRBV5-5; perhaps TRBD1 as D (5 bases). Germline V gene data show CDR1 as SGHKS and CDR2 as YYEKEE (reference sequence). The CDR3 is 15 residues long. Trimming pared 3 bases from V and 1 base from J, leaving 13 bases between.

J is TRBJ1-4 and V is TRBV25-1; 7 bases are shared with TRBD1. This CDR3 has 16 residues. Germline lookup yields CDR1 MGHDK and CDR2 SYGVNS. J was trimmed by 5 bases and V by 1 base; bases with no gene match: 7. The CDR3 DNA follows: TGTGCCAGCAGTGAATTCAGGGGGGGAAAGAATGAAAAACTGTTTTTT. Residues: CASSEFRGGKNEKLFF.

This clonotype was recorded many times. V usage is TRBV12-3 or TRBV12-4 and J usage is TRBJ2-1, with D perhaps TRBD2 (6 bases). The CDR3 is 14 amino acids. Trimming took 7 bases from V and 2 from J, leaving 12 bases between them. Here the CDR3 reads CASTPGGPYNEQFF. In DNA, the CDR3 is TGTGCCAGCACCCCCGGGGGACCCTACAATGAGCAGTTCTTC.

As concerns this clonotype: An end of the junction differs from the germline gene, which may be a read error. The chain recombines TRBV9 with TRBJ2-7; D perhaps matches TRBD2 (5 bases). Germline CDR1 and CDR2: SGDLS and YYNGEE. The CDR3 extends over 14 amino acids. CDR3 protein: CASGVESGTYEQYF. The CDR3 DNA is TGTGCCAGCGGCGTAGAAAGCGGCACCTACGAGCAGTACTTC.

Worth noting for this clonotype: A much larger clone lies one base from this, so it may be a read error. V gene TRBV12-3 or TRBV12-4 combines with J gene TRBJ2-5, with TRBD2 as a possible D gene (5 bases). V gave up 6 bases and J gave up 5 bases, with 13 bases separating them. The CDR3 has 13 residues. Written as DNA, the CDR3 is TGTGCCAGCAGCCGTCCCGGGGTGGAGACCCAGTACTTC. Translation gives CASSRPGVETQYF.

Here the CDR3 reads CASSLELVHYGYTF. The DNA for the CDR3 is TGTGCCAGCAGTTTAGAATTGGTCCACTATGGCTACACCTTC. The rearrangement uses TRBV12-3 or TRBV12-4 and TRBJ1-2; D gene unclear. The CDR3 totals 14 residues. Trimming cost V 1 base and J 3 bases, with 9 bases left between them.

This clonotype was recorded at least ten times. J is TRBJ2-5 and V is TRBV4-1; perhaps D is TRBD1 or TRBD2 (5 bases each). The CDR3 runs to 12 residues. Trimming removed 4 bases from V and 11 bases from J, with 14 bases in between. Germline V CDR1 and CDR2: MGHRA, YSYEKL. CDR3: CASSRDHFEQYF. The CDR3 DNA reads as TGCGCCAGCAGCCGGGACCATTTTGAGCAGTACTTC.

This clonotype turned up a few times. The chain recombines TRBV4-1 with TRBJ1-4; weak D call: TRBD1 (5 bases). Per germline, CDR1 MGHRA and CDR2 YSYEKL. V gave up 1 base and J gave up 4 bases, with 7 bases separating them. The CDR3 is 14 amino acids. The CDR3, as DNA: TGCGCCAGCAGCCAAGGGGACCTTAATGAAAAACTGTTTTTT. The encoded protein is CASSQGDLNEKLFF.

J is TRBJ2-4 and V is TRBV11-2; D remains unclear. CDR3 length: 14 residues. V lost 5 bases to trimming and J lost 5 bases, with 13 bases between them. The V gene's germline CDR1 is SGHAT and CDR2 FQNNGV. The CDR3 reads CASSRSHRENIQYF. The CDR3 coding sequence is TGTGCCAGCAGCCGGAGTCACCGGGAAAACATTCAGTACTTC.

This clonotype was observed a few times. Mismatch with germline at one junction end may stem from a read error. This CDR3 is CASSFGLTESFEQYF. Here the CDR3 DNA reads TGTGCCAGCAGCTTTGGACTTACAGAGTCCTTCGAGCAGTACTTC. The chain couples TRBV5-4 to TRBJ2-7, with D maybe TRBD2 (5 bases). The CDR3 has 15 amino acids. Germline CDR1 is SGHNT and CDR2 is YYREEE (reference sequence). The full variable domain, its missing parts supplied by reference TRBV5-4 and TRBJ2-7, is ETGVTQSPTHLIKTRGQQVTLRCSSQSGHNTVSWYQQALGQGPQFIFQYYREEENGRGNFPPRFSGLQFPNYSSELNVNALELDDSALYLCASSFGLTESFEQYFGPGTRLTVT.

Turning to this clonotype: A far more abundant clone sits one base away, making this likely a read error. The chain combines TRBV5-1 with TRBJ2-7; 9 positions match TRBD1. Germline CDR1 and CDR2: SGHRS and YFSETQ. The CDR3 has 13 amino acids. CDR3 loop: CASSRDRVYEQSF. The CDR3 DNA is TGCGCCAGCAGTCGGGACAGGGTCTACGAGCAGTCCTTC.

This clonotype occurred once. The chain uses TRBV11-2 and TRBJ2-7; D is unresolved. The J call is in doubt because the DNA end fits TRBJ2-5 better. This CDR3 is built from 13 residues. CDR1 is SGHAT, CDR2 FQNNGV, per germline. CDR3 protein: CASSLGSAETQYF. CDR3 in DNA: TGTGCCAGCAGCTTGGGGTCGGCAGAGACCCAGTACTTC.

This chain connects TRBV7-9 to TRBJ1-3; D is unresolved. Per the germline V gene, CDR1 is SEHNR and CDR2 is FQNEAQ (reference sequence). The V and J ends lost 2 bases and 0 bases respectively, with 8 bases between them. The CDR3 has 15 amino acids. The CDR3 nucleotides read TGTGCCAGCAGCTTATACATGCTCTCTGGAAACACCATATATTTT. Translating gives CASSLYMLSGNTIYF.

J is TRBJ2-2 and V is TRBV11-3; 15 bases agree with TRBD2. With 4 bases clipped from V and 7 bases from J, the junction kept 10 bases outside the gene matches. This CDR3 contains 18 residues. Germline CDR1 reads SGHNT; CDR2 reads YENEEA. The CDR3 nucleotides read TGTGCCAGCAGCTCGCCGGGACTAGCGGGGGGTATCGGCGGGGAGCTGTTTTTT. Its translation: CASSSPGLAGGIGGELFF.

Remarks on this clonotype: A read error may produce the germline difference seen at one junction end. The rearrangement uses TRBV28 and TRBJ2-6, with TRBD1 as a possible D gene (5 bases). The CDR3 extends over 19 amino acids. The germline gives CDR1 MDHEN, CDR2 SYDVKM. The CDR3 DNA follows: TGTGCCAGCAGTTTACCCTCAGGGCAGGCCAACTCTGGGGCCGACGTCCTGACTTTC. It codes for CASSLPSGQANSGADVLTF.

The J gene is TRBJ2-1, the V gene TRBV20-1; 7 bases map to TRBD2. The CDR3 extends over 15 amino acids. Germline-derived CDR1 and CDR2 are DFQATT and SNEGSKA (reference sequence). The V segment lost 0 bases and the J segment 2 bases; nucleotides outside the gene matches: 4. CDR3 amino acids: CSARDSSGTYNEQFF. The CDR3 DNA sequence: TGCAGTGCTAGAGATTCTAGCGGAACCTACAATGAGCAGTTCTTC.

The rearrangement uses TRBV6-6 and TRBJ2-1; TRBD1 might be the D (5 bases). Trimming left V 5 bases short and J 10 bases short, with 12 bases between. CDR3 length equals 12 residues. In germline, CDR1 is MNHNY, CDR2 SVGAGI (reference sequence). The CDR3 protein is CASSLSPGEQFF. CDR3 DNA sequence: TGTGCCAGCAGTCTCTCCCCAGGGGAGCAGTTCTTC.

The chain is built from TRBV20-1 and TRBJ1-1, with TRBD1 matching over 8 bases. Germline V lookup: CDR1 DFQATT, CDR2 SNEGSKA (reference sequence). The CDR3 consists of 14 residues. With V trimmed by 3 bases and J by 1 base, 4 bases remained unmatched. CDR3 residues: CSASDRGGNTEAFF. The CDR3 region has the DNA TGCAGTGCTAGTGACAGGGGTGGGAACACTGAAGCTTTCTTT.

The gene calls are TRBV20-1 and TRBJ2-4; D might be TRBD2 (6 bases). Matching the DNA end better, TRBJ2-5 makes the J call doubtful. The germline gives CDR1 DFQATT, CDR2 SNEGSKA (reference sequence). The CDR3 runs to 14 residues. CDR3 residues: CSARDPSGQETQYF. DNA of the CDR3: TGCAGTGCTAGAGATCCAAGCGGGCAAGAGACCCAGTACTTC.

This clonotype was counted a few times. V and J are TRBV5-1 and TRBJ1-1; the D gene is possibly TRBD1 (6 bases). V gave up 4 bases and J gave up 0 bases, with 13 bases separating them. The CDR3 spans 15 residues. Germline V gives CDR1 SGHRS, CDR2 YFSETQ. CDR3: CASSATGKMNTEAFF. The CDR3 DNA sequence: TGCGCCAGCAGCGCAACAGGGAAGATGAACACTGAAGCTTTCTTT.

The rearrangement joins TRBV12-3 or TRBV12-4 to TRBJ1-1; D is ambiguous. Deletions cut 3 bases from V and 1 base from J, with 15 bases between. The CDR3 is made up of 16 amino acids. CDR3 sequence: CASSLNGPGSNTEAFF. The CDR3 bases are TGTGCCAGCAGTTTGAATGGGCCGGGGTCGAACACTGAAGCTTTCTTT.

This clonotype was counted between two and nine times. The CDR3 coding sequence is TGTGCCAGCAGTTGGATAGCCCCCACAGATACGCAGTATTTT. Amino acid sequence: CASSWIAPTDTQYF. The chain is built from TRBV6-2 or TRBV6-3 and TRBJ2-3; D uncertain. Germline CDR1 MNHEY, CDR2 SVGEGT. V lost 4 bases to trimming and J lost 2 bases, with 10 bases between them. This CDR3 is 14 amino acids long.

This clonotype has just a few counts. This sequence joins TRBV5-1 and TRBJ2-7, with D unclear. The CDR3 sequence is 16 residues long. CDR1 SGHRS and CDR2 YFSETQ come from the germline V gene. V was cut by 4 bases and J by 5 bases, with 22 bases left in between. For the CDR3, the DNA is TGCGCCAGCAGCCTACTCGAACTCGATCGAGGCGACGAGCAGTACTTC. This sequence encodes CASSLLELDRGDEQYF. Drawing the rest from reference TRBV5-1 and TRBJ2-7, the complete variable domain is KAGVTQTPRYLIKTRGQQVTLSCSPISGHRSVSWYQQTPGQGLQFLFEYFSETQRNKGNFPGRFSGRQFSNSRSEMNVSTLELGDSALYLCASSLLELDRGDEQYFGPGTRLTVT.

This clonotype was seen a few times. This chain links TRBV11-2 with TRBJ1-2; possibly TRBD1 for D (6 bases). The germline gives CDR1 SGHAT, CDR2 FQNNGV. The V and J ends lost 5 bases and 2 bases respectively, with 18 bases between them. The CDR3 sequence is 16 residues long. Written as DNA, the CDR3 is TGTGCCAGCAGCCCCGTTAACAGGGCGAAGAACTATGGCTACACCTTC. This encodes CASSPVNRAKNYGYTF.

This clonotype was seen just once. The gene calls are TRBV6-4 and TRBJ2-1; 7 bases map to TRBD2. Germline V lookup: CDR1 MRHNA, CDR2 SNTAGT. This CDR3 has 14 residues. The trim removed 0 bases at V and 10 bases at J, leaving 6 bases unmatched. The DNA of the CDR3 is TGTGCCAGCAGTGACTCGATAAAGGGAGGGGAGCAGTTCTTC. This sequence encodes CASSDSIKGGEQFF.

The rearrangement links TRBV10-3 to TRBJ2-7; D call uncertain. CDR1 and CDR2 (germline): ENHRY, SYGVKD. V was clipped by 4 bases and J by 0 bases, with 4 bases between them. This CDR3 contains 12 residues. CDR3 in DNA: TGTGCCATCAGTGCTATCTCCTACGAGCAGTACTTC. This gives the protein CAISAISYEQYF.

The J gene is TRBJ2-2, the V gene TRBV29-1; D is possibly TRBD2 (5 bases). This CDR3 contains 14 residues. Per the germline V gene, CDR1 is SQVTM and CDR2 is ANQGSEA. CDR3 sequence: CSAVPGANTGELFF. DNA of the CDR3: TGCAGTGCCGTACCCGGGGCGAACACCGGGGAGCTGTTTTTT.

This chain links TRBV6-6 with TRBJ2-7; D gene ambiguous. CDR3 size: 12 residues. V lost 6 bases to trimming and J lost 2 bases, with 8 bases between them. Germline CDR1 MNHNY, CDR2 SVGAGI (reference sequence). The CDR3 reads CASRLNTYEQYF. CDR3 DNA: TGTGCCAGCAGACTGAACACCTACGAGCAGTACTTC.

This clonotype was counted only a few times. The chain has TRBV6-1 and TRBJ1-2, with D possibly being TRBD1 (6 bases). The CDR3 is 17 amino acids. Trimming cost V 0 bases and J 4 bases, with 18 bases left between them. Germline CDR1 and CDR2: MNHNS and SASEGT. The CDR3 DNA sequence: TGTGCCAGCAGTGAAGCCCCTTACTCGGGACACACCTATGGCTACACCTTC. Protein: CASSEAPYSGHTYGYTF.

The gene calls are TRBV27 and TRBJ1-6; D is undetermined. The CDR3 sequence is 16 residues long. Germline V gene sequence: CDR1 MNHEY, CDR2 SMNVEV (reference sequence). Trimming shortened V by 4 bases and J by 5 bases, and 15 bases separated the two germline ends. CDR3: CASSSREPGNNSPLHF. The CDR3 coding sequence is TGTGCCAGCAGTTCCCGTGAGCCAGGAAATAATTCACCCCTCCACTTT.

As concerns this clonotype: Relative to the germline gene, one junction end is altered; a read error may explain this. This rearrangement joins TRBV4-2 to TRBJ2-1; TRBD2 matches 8 bases. CDR3 length equals 16 residues. Germline CDR1 and CDR2: LGHNA and YNFKEQ. The CDR3 is CDSSKSGLGGLNEQFF. In nucleotides, the CDR3 is TGTGACAGCAGCAAATCGGGACTAGGGGGGCTCAATGAGCAGTTCTTC.

This clonotype was picked up a small number of times. This rearrangement joins TRBV14 to TRBJ1-2; 8 bases are a match to TRBD1. The CDR3 totals 16 residues. Looked up from germline, CDR1 is SGHDN and CDR2 is FVKESK. J gave up 5 bases and V 1 base, and 9 bases lay outside the gene matches. This CDR3 reads CASSQAQGGKFYGYTF. The CDR3 DNA follows: TGTGCCAGCAGCCAAGCACAGGGGGGGAAATTTTATGGCTACACCTTC.